The next 17 T cell receptor beta chains were all read from a single sample in a study of CD8+ T cells in alopecia areata. Treatment defined: oral pan-JAK inhibitor, 5-10 mg twice daily. RNA, once extracted, was reverse transcribed into cDNA for use as the sequencing template. Sequencing used immunoSEQ multiplex PCR; TCRdb keeps in-frame clones, though not all of them. The sample includes 100,000 to 150,000 clones, over 60% of them seen just once. Sequencing was performed on CD4+ T cells sorted from blood, taken at week 4, from a patient treated with tofacitinib. The receptors originated from a human donor with alopecia areata.

This sequence joins TRBV5-1 and TRBJ2-7; unclear D gene. Trimming stripped 1 base from V and 2 bases from J, with 7 bases between. Germline V gene data show CDR1 as SGHRS and CDR2 as YFSETQ. The CDR3 covers 13 residues. The CDR3 DNA sequence: TGCGCCAGCAGCTTGCAGGTAGCCTACGAGCAGTACTTC. It yields the protein CASSLQVAYEQYF.

This clone was seen a handful of times. This chain uses TRBV5-4 with TRBJ2-1, with 13 bases identical to TRBD2. The CDR3 loop spans 16 amino acids. V trimming: 0 bases; J trimming: 6 bases; junction bases outside the gene matches: 3. Germline lookup yields CDR1 SGHNT and CDR2 YYREEE (reference sequence). The CDR3 loop reads CASSLGTSGGPNEQFF. CDR3 nucleotides: TGTGCCAGCAGCTTGGGGACTAGCGGGGGTCCCAATGAGCAGTTCTTC. Filled out from reference TRBV5-4 and TRBJ2-1, the complete variable domain reads ETGVTQSPTHLIKTRGQQVTLRCSSQSGHNTVSWYQQALGQGPQFIFQYYREEENGRGNFPPRFSGLQFPNYSSELNVNALELDDSALYLCASSLGTSGGPNEQFFGPGTRLTVL.

The chain has TRBV9 and TRBJ2-5, with 10 bases fitting TRBD2. J lost 5 bases, V lost 4 bases, and 5 bases had no gene match. CDR3 length: 14 residues. Germline V gives CDR1 SGDLS, CDR2 YYNGEE. The CDR3 sequence: CASSLSLAGETQYF. The CDR3 nucleotides are TGTGCCAGCAGCCTATCACTAGCGGGGGAGACCCAGTACTTC.

This rearrangement joins TRBV27 to TRBJ1-3; possible D gene TRBD1, 6 bases. CDR3 length equals 15 residues. Trimming pared 2 bases from V and 2 bases from J, leaving 10 bases between. Germline CDR1 MNHEY, CDR2 SMNVEV (reference sequence). Written as DNA, the CDR3 is TGTGCCAGCAGTTTACAGGGGCGCACTGGAAACACCATATATTTT. As protein: CASSLQGRTGNTIYF.

This clone was detected only once. This chain links TRBV5-1 with TRBJ2-3; weak D call: TRBD1 (6 bases). The CDR3 extends over 15 amino acids. Germline CDR1 SGHRS, CDR2 YFSETQ. The V gene lost 2 bases and the J gene lost 0 bases, with 10 bases spanning the gap. DNA of the CDR3: TGCGCCAGCAGCTTCAACAGGGCTAGCACAGATACGCAGTATTTT. Encoded protein: CASSFNRASTDTQYF.

Only a few counts were recorded for this clone. The genes are TRBV18 and TRBJ2-7, with TRBD1 matching over 9 bases. Per germline, CDR1 KGHSH and CDR2 LQKENI. Trimming removed 6 bases from V and 0 bases from J; junction bases left unmatched: 3. The CDR3 sequence is 14 residues long. CDR3 residues: CASSRTGDSYEQYF. In nucleotides, the CDR3 is TGTGCCAGCTCGCGGACAGGGGACTCCTACGAGCAGTACTTC.

The chain carries TRBV6-5 and TRBJ1-4; D gene unclear. The CDR3 contains 14 residues. Per the germline V gene, CDR1 is MNHEY and CDR2 is SVGAGI. Trimming left V 6 bases short and J 8 bases short, with 16 bases between. CDR3 in amino acids: CASRAETLGEKLFF. Written as DNA, the CDR3 is TGTGCCAGCAGGGCGGAGACGTTGGGGGAAAAACTGTTTTTT.

This chain connects TRBV6-6 to TRBJ1-6; possibly TRBD1 for D (6 bases). The V gene lost 4 bases and the J gene lost 7 bases, with 17 bases spanning the gap. CDR1 and CDR2 (germline): MNHNY, SVGAGI (reference sequence). The CDR3 has 16 residues. The CDR3 nucleotides are TGTGCCAGCAGTTCTCCGCCGGGACAACCAAATTCACCCCTCCACTTT. The encoded protein is CASSSPPGQPNSPLHF.

This chain links TRBV4-1 with TRBJ1-5; 8 bases fit TRBD1. Germline V CDR1 and CDR2: MGHRA, YSYEKL. This CDR3 region has 17 residues. The V and J ends lost 0 bases and 10 bases, in that order; junction bases with no gene match: 14. CDR3 coding DNA: TGCGCCAGCAGCCAAGAGGGGGTAGACAGGGGATTAAGTCCCCAGCATTTT. Translating it yields CASSQEGVDRGLSPQHF.

In nucleotides, the CDR3 is TGTGCCAGCAGCGGGGTAGCGGGAGGGCCGGAGGAGCAGTACTTC. This codes for CASSGVAGGPEEQYF. The rearrangement joins TRBV9 to TRBJ2-7; TRBD2 matches at 11 bases. CDR1 and CDR2 from the germline V gene are SGDLS and YYNGEE. The CDR3 consists of 15 residues. J gave up 7 bases and V 3 bases, and 9 bases lay outside the gene matches.

The CDR3 reads CASSPTYSTDTQYF. The CDR3 DNA is TGTGCCAGCAGTCCAACCTACTCGACAGATACGCAGTATTTT. The chain combines TRBV6-5 with TRBJ2-3; D is unresolved. The length of the CDR3 is 14 residues. Trimming stripped 5 bases from V and 3 bases from J, with 12 bases between. CDR1 MNHEY and CDR2 SVGAGI come from the germline V gene.

The DNA of the CDR3 is TGTGCCAGCAGCTTCGATCTTTCCTACGAGCAGTACTTC. This encodes CASSFDLSYEQYF. V gene TRBV7-9 combines with J gene TRBJ2-7; D call uncertain. The CDR3 covers 13 residues. Trimming removed 3 bases at V and 1 base at J, with 7 bases between. Germline CDR1 is SEHNR and CDR2 is FQNEAQ (reference sequence).

This chain joins TRBV28 and TRBJ2-1, with 10 positions matching TRBD2. With 4 bases clipped from V and 0 bases from J, the junction kept 3 bases outside the gene matches. Looked up from germline, CDR1 is MDHEN and CDR2 is SYDVKM. CDR3 length: 16 residues. The CDR3 nucleotides are TGTGCCAGCAGTTGGGCTAGCGGGGGCTCCTACAATGAGCAGTTCTTC. Its translation is CASSWASGGSYNEQFF.

This chain links TRBV28 with TRBJ1-1; a weak D match, TRBD1 (5 bases). CDR3 length equals 14 residues. V gave up 4 bases and J gave up 2 bases, with 11 bases separating them. Germline V CDR1 and CDR2: MDHEN, SYDVKM. The CDR3 sequence: CASSSYDRNTEAFF. The CDR3 DNA reads as TGTGCCAGCAGTTCCTACGACAGAAACACTGAAGCTTTCTTT.

This clone was detected a few times. The chain recombines TRBV5-1 with TRBJ2-7, with 7 positions matching TRBD2. The CDR3 has 15 amino acids. CDR1 is SGHRS, CDR2 YFSETQ, per germline. V lost 4 bases and J lost 0; bases outside the gene matches: 7. The CDR3 sequence: CASSNPGGSSYEQYF. CDR3 nucleotides: TGCGCCAGCAGCAACCCGGGGGGTAGCTCCTACGAGCAGTACTTC. Complete variable domain (other parts from reference TRBV5-1 and TRBJ2-7): KAGVTQTPRYLIKTRGQQVTLSCSPISGHRSVSWYQQTPGQGLQFLFEYFSETQRNKGNFPGRFSGRQFSNSRSEMNVSTLELGDSALYLCASSNPGGSSYEQYFGPGTRLTVT.

The gene calls are TRBV28 and TRBJ1-5, with D possibly matching TRBD1 (5 bases). The CDR3 covers 17 residues. V was shortened by 5 bases and J by 2 bases, with 19 bases between the two germline ends. Germline lookup yields CDR1 MDHEN and CDR2 SYDVKM. CDR3 residues: CASSEDSSLHGNQPQHF. The DNA for the CDR3 is TGTGCCAGCAGTGAAGACAGTTCCCTACATGGCAATCAGCCCCAGCATTTT.

This clone has a single count. The chain couples TRBV29-1 to TRBJ2-5; D gene ambiguous. Between the trimmed V and J ends, which lost 4 bases and 2 bases, there was a span of 8 bases. Germline CDR1 reads SQVTM; CDR2 reads ANQGSEA. CDR3 length: 12 amino acids. CDR3 DNA: TGCAGCGTTGGGTCCAGTCAAGAGACCCAGTACTTC. The encoded protein is CSVGSSQETQYF. The variable domain in full, with the rest retrieved from reference TRBV29-1 and TRBJ2-5, is SAVISQKPSRDICQRGTSLTIQCQVDSQVTMMFWYRQQPGQSLTLIATANQGSEATYESGFVIDKFPISRPNLTFSTLTVSNMSPEDSSIYLCSVGSSQETQYFGPGTRLLVL.